The subject of this entry is one T cell receptor beta chain. This entry is derived from a study of blood T cell repertoires in COVID-19. Data came from immunoSEQ multiplex PCR; TCRdb stores just in-frame clones and leaves some out. The sample carries over 200,000 clones, roughly 87% recorded once. This CDR3 has 14 amino acids. The germline CDR1 and CDR2 sequences are MDHEN and SYDVKM. Trimming pared 6 bases from V and 7 bases from J, leaving 16 bases between. The chain carries TRBV28 and TRBJ1-5; D perhaps matches TRBD1 (5 bases). Sequencing used peripheral blood. This receptor was identified in a middle-aged man with active or convalescent COVID-19. As DNA, the CDR3 is TGTGCCAGCAGAGGTGGGCAGGGTGGGCAGCCCCAGCATTTT. Translating gives CASRGGQGGQPQHF.